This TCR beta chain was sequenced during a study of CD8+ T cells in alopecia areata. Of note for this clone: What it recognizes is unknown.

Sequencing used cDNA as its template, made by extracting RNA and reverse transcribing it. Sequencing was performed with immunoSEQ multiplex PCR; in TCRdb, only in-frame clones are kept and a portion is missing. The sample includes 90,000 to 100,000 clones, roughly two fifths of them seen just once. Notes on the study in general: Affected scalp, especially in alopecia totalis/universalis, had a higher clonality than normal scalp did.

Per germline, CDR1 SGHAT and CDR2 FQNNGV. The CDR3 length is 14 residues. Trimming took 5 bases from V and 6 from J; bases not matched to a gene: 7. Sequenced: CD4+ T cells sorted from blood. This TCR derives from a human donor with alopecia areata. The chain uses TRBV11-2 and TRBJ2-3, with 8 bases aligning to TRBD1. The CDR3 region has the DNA TGTGCCAGCAGCCTTTGGACAGGGCCCGATACGCAGTATTTT. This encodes CASSLWTGPDTQYF.